The TCR beta chain under discussion was sequenced for a study of blood T cells in healthy people across ages. To note about this clonotype: The antigen is undetermined.

Study-wide findings and caveats: While age rose, TCR beta diversity per million T cells dropped in a roughly linear way. Naive CD4+ cell counts and diversity both ran higher in long-lived than in aged donors.

Then a second PCR, running about 6 to 11 cycles, was carried out with a sample-barcoded 5' primer and a J-beta primer mix. Researchers report that a template-switch adaptor with 12 random nucleotides tagged each cDNA molecule. From the 5' RACE reads, TCRdb called clonotypes with MiXCR, one entry per CDR3 protein. The data hold approximately 850,000 distinct CDR3 sequences, with under 45% observed a single time. The sequence was obtained from a man in his fifties or sixties in good health. The sample was blood.

CDR3 in DNA: TGTGCCAGCAGCCCGGGACACGCTACAGATACGCAGTATTTT. Translated, it gives CASSPGHATDTQYF. The chain is built from TRBV7-2 and TRBJ2-3; possibly TRBD1 for D (6 bases). V gave up 5 bases and J gave up 3 bases, with 12 bases separating them. From germline, CDR1 is SGHTA and CDR2 FQGNSA. The CDR3 totals 14 residues.